This entry features one TCR beta chain sequence. J gave up 4 bases and V 3 bases, and 9 bases lay outside the gene matches. CDR3 size: 17 residues. The germline V gene has CDR1 SNHLY and CDR2 FYNNEI. Generated by immunoSEQ multiplex PCR, the TCRdb table keeps only in-frame clones and is missing some. The table has around 170,000 clones, 87% seen once; the top ten hold 5% to 7%. The data derive from a study of Ad26.COV2.S vaccination and SARS-CoV-2 variants. The sequence derives from a human donor who had recovered from COVID-19. The sample in question was peripheral blood, obtained after recovery from COVID-19. The chain has TRBV2 and TRBJ2-5; the match to TRBD2 covers 12 bases. CDR3 sequence reads: CASSEGRLAGVVETQYF. The CDR3 DNA reads as TGTGCCAGCAGTGAGGGGAGACTAGCGGGAGTTGTAGAGACCCAGTACTTC.